Each of the 25 T cell receptor beta chains below was sequenced from the same sample in a study of T cells in Graves' hyperthyroidism and ophthalmopathy. TCR beta CDR3 sequences were amplified from RNA transcripts. The primer set for the first-round RT-PCR of the TCR CDR3 was HTBI. TCRdb reprocessed the multiplex PCR reads via MiXCR and lists one record per CDR3 protein. The table has about 500,000 distinct CDR3 sequences, roughly an eighth seen once. Sequencing was done on a sample of blood. The receptors shown here come from a woman between 18 and 29 years old with Graves' hyperthyroidism.

The chain couples TRBV30 to TRBJ2-5; 9 bases align to TRBD1. V lost 3 bases, J lost 2 bases, and 7 bases stayed unmatched. The CDR3 contains 15 residues. The germline gives CDR1 GTSNPN, CDR2 SVGIG (reference sequence). The CDR3 protein is CAWSRKDRGQETQYF. The CDR3 coding sequence is TGTGCCTGGAGCAGAAAGGACAGGGGTCAAGAGACCCAGTACTTC.

This clonotype was observed a few times. The gene calls are TRBV6-1 and TRBJ1-1; D is possibly TRBD1 (6 bases). With 7 bases removed from V and 4 bases from J, the gap between germline ends came to 19 bases. The V gene's germline CDR1 is MNHNS and CDR2 SASEGT. The CDR3 has 15 amino acids. The CDR3 DNA reads as TGTGCCAGCACCCGCTCCATAGAGGGGGGCACTGAAGCTTTCTTT. This sequence encodes CASTRSIEGGTEAFF.

This clonotype occurred once. The rearrangement links TRBV9 to TRBJ1-1, with D maybe TRBD1 (6 bases). The CDR3 extends over 16 amino acids. CDR1 and CDR2 (germline): SGDLS, YYNGEE. V lost 4 bases to trimming and J lost 4 bases, with 20 bases between them. CDR3 protein: CASSSTGGKMGTEAFF. The DNA for the CDR3 is TGTGCCAGCAGCTCCACGGGGGGCAAGATGGGCACTGAAGCTTTCTTT.

In its sample, this clonotype was seen many times. The rearrangement joins TRBV2 to TRBJ1-3; D is perhaps TRBD1 (6 bases). CDR1 SNHLY and CDR2 FYNNEI come from the germline V gene. The V end was cut by 3 bases, the J end by 4 bases, with 13 bases between. This CDR3 has 15 amino acids. The CDR3 DNA sequence: TGTGCCAGCAGTGAGGGGGGGCTGTTCGGAAACACCATATATTTT. This codes for CASSEGGLFGNTIYF.

This chain joins TRBV11-2 and TRBJ1-4; 11 bases align to TRBD1. With 5 bases clipped from V and 8 bases from J, the junction kept 4 bases outside the gene matches. Germline assignment: CDR1 SGHAT and CDR2 FQNNGV. The CDR3 spans 14 residues. For the CDR3, the DNA is TGTGCCAGCAGCCAGGACAGGGGGCTCGAAAAACTGTTTTTT. Protein sequence: CASSQDRGLEKLFF.

The chain combines TRBV6-2 or TRBV6-3 with TRBJ2-1; 9 positions agree with TRBD2. The J call may be in error: the DNA end matches TRBJ2-7 better. CDR1 is MNHEY, CDR2 SVGEGT, per germline. CDR3 length equals 16 residues. The CDR3 sequence is CASSTASAGGPDEQYV. The DNA for the CDR3 is TGTGCCAGCAGCACGGCCTCGGCGGGAGGGCCTGATGAGCAGTACGTC.

This clonotype was recorded many times. The rearrangement links TRBV7-8 to TRBJ2-5, with TRBD1 matching 8 bases. The CDR3 has 12 residues. J lost 13 bases, V lost 0 bases, and 4 bases had no gene match. Germline V CDR1 and CDR2: SGHVS, FQNEAQ. In nucleotides, the CDR3 is TGTGCCAGCAGCTTAGCTGACAGGGGATTGTACTTC. Its translation is CASSLADRGLYF.

This chain joins TRBV19 and TRBJ2-7, with D perhaps TRBD1 (6 bases). V was shortened by 5 bases and J by 7 bases, with 18 bases between the two germline ends. This CDR3 is 14 amino acids long. Germline CDR1 LNHDA, CDR2 SQIVND (reference sequence). For the CDR3, the DNA is TGTGCCAGTAGTTCATCCGACAGGAACGAGGAGCAGTACGTC. It specifies CASSSSDRNEEQYV.

This clonotype was picked up many times. The chain uses TRBV20-1 and TRBJ1-5, with D hard to call. V was pared by 3 bases and J by 0 bases, with 3 bases between. This CDR3 has 12 residues. The germline CDR1 and CDR2 sequences are DFQATT and SNEGSKA (reference sequence). CDR3 amino acids: CSARISNQPQHF. The CDR3 nucleotides read TGCAGTGCTAGGATTAGCAATCAGCCCCAGCATTTT.

This clonotype was seen ten or more times. V gene TRBV29-1 combines with J gene TRBJ1-1, with D possibly matching TRBD1 (6 bases). Trimming cost V 2 bases and J 11 bases, with 12 bases left between them. Germline lookup yields CDR1 SQVTM and CDR2 ANQGSEA. The CDR3 contains 11 residues. The CDR3 DNA follows: TGCAGCGTTGAAATGGGAGGGGGGGCTTTCTTT. Its translation: CSVEMGGGAFF.

This clonotype has a count of ten or more. The genes are TRBV14 and TRBJ1-1, with D maybe TRBD1 (6 bases). Germline V CDR1 and CDR2: SGHDN, FVKESK. Trimming pared 3 bases from V and 0 bases from J, leaving 17 bases between. The length of the CDR3 is 17 residues. The CDR3 coding sequence is TGTGCCAGCAGCCAGGTGTTGGGGGACACTATGAACACTGAAGCTTTCTTT. Translation: CASSQVLGDTMNTEAFF.

The chain joins TRBV7-9 to TRBJ1-2; D unclear. There are 14 residues in the CDR3. V was shortened by 1 base and J by 4 bases, with 10 bases between the two germline ends. The V gene's germline CDR1 is SEHNR and CDR2 FQNEAQ (reference sequence). The CDR3 reads CASSLGVAGYGYTF. The CDR3 DNA reads TGTGCCAGCAGCTTAGGGGTTGCAGGCTATGGCTACACCTTC.

Regarding this clonotype: Being one base from a much bigger clone, this may be a read error. The chain has TRBV3-1 and TRBJ2-5; no firm D call. Germline V CDR1 and CDR2: LGHDT, YNNKEL (reference sequence). The CDR3 extends over 14 amino acids. The CDR3 is CASGQELKEETQYF. Here the CDR3 DNA reads TGTGCCAGCGGCCAGGAGTTAAAGGAAGAGACCCAGTACTTC.

Comments on this clonotype: Relative to the germline gene, one junction end is altered; a read error may explain this. The chain uses TRBV28 and TRBJ1-1; D uncertain. CDR3 size: 11 residues. Germline V lookup: CDR1 MDHEN, CDR2 SYDVKM. The CDR3 nucleotides are TGCGCCAGCAGAAGGGTAACTGAAGCTTTCTTT. Its translation is CASRRVTEAFF.

This clonotype was seen at least ten times. The rearrangement links TRBV14 to TRBJ2-1, with TRBD1 as a possible D gene (5 bases). This CDR3 has 15 residues. Germline CDR1 and CDR2: SGHDN and FVKESK. V lost 2 bases and J lost 4, with 12 bases in between. The CDR3 here is CASSQFQGSYNEQFF. The CDR3 region has the DNA TGTGCCAGCAGCCAATTTCAGGGTAGTTACAATGAGCAGTTCTTC.

This clonotype was picked up many times. The chain employs TRBV18 and TRBJ1-1; 10 bases map to TRBD1. The CDR3 has 14 residues. V shed 0 bases, J shed 9 bases, and the junction held 4 bases outside the gene matches. The germline V gene encodes CDR1 KGHSH and CDR2 LQKENI. The CDR3 DNA follows: TGTGCCAGCTCACCACCGGCGACAGGGGGCCAAGCTTTCTTT. It encodes CASSPPATGGQAFF. The full variable domain, with the rest looked up from reference TRBV18 and TRBJ1-1, is NAGVMQNPRHLVRRRGQEARLRCSPMKGHSHVYWYRQLPEEGLKFMVYLQKENIIDESGMPKERFSAEFPKEGPSILRIQQVVRGDSAAYFCASSPPATGGQAFFGQGTRLTVV.

The table lists this clonotype with many counts. The chain uses TRBV9 and TRBJ2-2, with D hard to call. V was cut by 3 bases and J by 6 bases, with 9 bases left in between. The germline gives CDR1 SGDLS, CDR2 YYNGEE. The CDR3 extends over 13 amino acids. The CDR3 spells CASSDGIPGELFF. The CDR3 bases are TGTGCCAGCAGCGATGGGATCCCCGGGGAGCTGTTTTTT.

This clonotype was counted many times. V and J are TRBV10-3 and TRBJ1-4; 10 positions agree with TRBD1. V shed 8 bases and J 5 bases; nucleotides not matched to a gene: 11. Per the germline V gene, CDR1 is ENHRY and CDR2 is SYGVKD. This CDR3 comprises 16 residues. As DNA, the CDR3 is TGTGCCATCCGCGGGGGGACAGGGGCGGCAAATGAAAAACTGTTTTTT. This encodes CAIRGGTGAANEKLFF.

This clonotype was counted at least ten times. The CDR3 spells CASSLGMSNEQFF. CDR3 sequence (DNA): TGTGCCAGCAGTTTAGGAATGAGCAATGAGCAGTTCTTC. The chain uses TRBV12-3 or TRBV12-4 and TRBJ2-1, with D unresolved. CDR3 length: 13 amino acids. The V and J ends lost 1 base and 6 bases respectively, with 7 bases between them.

The CDR3 DNA follows: TGTGCCAGCACCCAGACCGGGACAGAAGTTGATACGCAGTATTTT. Residues: CASTQTGTEVDTQYF. The chain joins TRBV11-2 to TRBJ2-3, with 7 nucleotides matching TRBD1. The CDR3 totals 15 residues. The ends lost 7 bases at V and 6 bases at J; junction bases unmatched: 13. Germline V gives CDR1 SGHAT, CDR2 FQNNGV.

This clonotype was picked up a small number of times. The CDR3 reads CASSYGLGQPQHF. As DNA, the CDR3 is TGTGCCAGCAGTTACGGTTTGGGTCAGCCCCAGCATTTT. V and J are TRBV6-5 and TRBJ1-5; D is unclear. Germline V gene sequence: CDR1 MNHEY, CDR2 SVGAGI. The CDR3 consists of 13 residues. V shed 2 bases and J shed 6 bases, with 8 bases lying between them.

The chain joins TRBV11-2 to TRBJ2-1; TRBD2 aligns across 15 bases. Germline loops: CDR1 SGHAT, CDR2 FQNNGV. The CDR3 spans 17 residues. The J segment lost 6 bases and the V segment lost 5 bases, leaving 8 bases of the junction unmatched. In DNA form, the CDR3 reads TGTGCCAGCAGCCCTCGCGGGGGACTAGCGGGAGGCAATGAGCAGTTCTTC. Its translation: CASSPRGGLAGGNEQFF.

This clonotype has a count of ten or more. J is TRBJ2-2 and V is TRBV6-1; 14 bases align to TRBD2. V was clipped by 6 bases and J by 0 bases; unmatched bases: 6. Germline CDR1 reads MNHNS; CDR2 reads SASEGT. The CDR3 loop spans 18 amino acids. This CDR3 is CASSPGLAGGANTGELFF. DNA for the CDR3: TGTGCCAGCAGCCCTGGACTAGCGGGAGGCGCGAACACCGGGGAGCTGTTTTTT.

This clonotype was recorded many times. The chain carries TRBV7-3 and TRBJ1-1; D is unclear. The CDR3 loop spans 13 amino acids. V lost 2 bases to trimming and J lost 3 bases, with 7 bases between them. Germline V CDR1 and CDR2: SGHTA, FQGTGA. CDR3 sequence: CASSLLVDTEAFF. CDR3 sequence (DNA): TGTGCCAGCAGCTTATTGGTGGACACTGAAGCTTTCTTT. Complete variable domain (other parts from reference TRBV7-3 and TRBJ1-1): GAGVSQTPSNKVTEKGKYVELRCDPISGHTALYWYRQSLGQGPEFLIYFQGTGAADDSGLPNDRFFAVRPEGSVSTLKIQRTERGDSAVYLCASSLLVDTEAFFGQGTRLTVV.

Ten or more counts support this clonotype. This chain joins TRBV7-2 and TRBJ2-3; D possibly corresponds to TRBD1 (5 bases). The CDR3 has 14 residues. Per the germline V gene, CDR1 is SGHTA and CDR2 is FQGNSA. V was trimmed by 7 bases and J by 2 bases, leaving 13 bases between them. This CDR3 is CASTSDISTDTQYF. In nucleotides, the CDR3 is TGTGCCAGCACTTCGGACATATCCACAGATACGCAGTATTTT.